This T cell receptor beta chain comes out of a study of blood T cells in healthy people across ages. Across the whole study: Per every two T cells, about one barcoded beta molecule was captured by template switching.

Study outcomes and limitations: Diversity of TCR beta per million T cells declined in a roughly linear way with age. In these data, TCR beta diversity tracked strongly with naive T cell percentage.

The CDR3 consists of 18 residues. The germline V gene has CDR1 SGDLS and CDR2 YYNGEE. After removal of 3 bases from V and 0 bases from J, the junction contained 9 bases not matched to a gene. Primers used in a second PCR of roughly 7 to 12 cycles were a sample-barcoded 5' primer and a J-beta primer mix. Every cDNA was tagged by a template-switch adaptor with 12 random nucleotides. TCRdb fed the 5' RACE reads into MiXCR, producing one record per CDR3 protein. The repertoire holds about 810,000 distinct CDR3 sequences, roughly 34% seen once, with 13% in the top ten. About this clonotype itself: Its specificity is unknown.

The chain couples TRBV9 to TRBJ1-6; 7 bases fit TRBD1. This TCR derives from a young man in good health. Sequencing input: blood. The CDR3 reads CASSGGGEESSYNSPLHF. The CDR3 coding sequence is TGTGCCAGCAGCGGAGGGGGCGAGGAGAGCTCCTATAATTCACCCCTCCACTTT.